The source of this TCR beta chain is a study of long-term antiretroviral therapy in people with HIV. Study-level points and caveats: Diversity increased after ART yet remained lower than in transplant donor controls.

Runs used v3.0 of the immunoSEQ assay and were done at survey level. Sequencing used immunoSEQ multiplex PCR; TCRdb keeps in-frame clones, though not all of them. The data hold 20,000 to 30,000 clones, with 70% to 90% observed a single time. With respect to this clone: The antigen remains unidentified.

Per donor, at least one pre-ART and at least two post-ART PBMC samples were obtained. Cryopreserved PBMC numbered about 0.9-11 million per sample before DNA extraction. The CDR3 runs 15 residues. From germline, CDR1 is GTSNPN and CDR2 SVGIG (reference sequence). Losses at the gene ends were 0 bases for V and 8 bases for J; bases not matched to a gene: 11. This specimen consisted of unsorted PBMCs, obtained more than 2.6 years after starting antiretroviral therapy. The TCR sequence derives from a man aged 35-49 years with HIV. J is TRBJ1-2 and V is TRBV30; 8 nucleotides agree with TRBD1. The CDR3 loop reads CAWSVFRTGFGGYTF. The CDR3 nucleotides read TGTGCCTGGAGTGTATTTAGGACAGGGTTCGGCGGCTACACCTTC. Combining the CDR3 with reference TRBV30 and TRBJ1-2 gives the whole variable domain SQTIHQWPATLVQPVGSPLSLECTVEGTSNPNLYWYRQAAGRGLQLLFYSVGIGQISSEVPQNLSASRPQDRQFILSSKKLLLSDSGFYLCAWSVFRTGFGGYTFGSGTRLTVV.